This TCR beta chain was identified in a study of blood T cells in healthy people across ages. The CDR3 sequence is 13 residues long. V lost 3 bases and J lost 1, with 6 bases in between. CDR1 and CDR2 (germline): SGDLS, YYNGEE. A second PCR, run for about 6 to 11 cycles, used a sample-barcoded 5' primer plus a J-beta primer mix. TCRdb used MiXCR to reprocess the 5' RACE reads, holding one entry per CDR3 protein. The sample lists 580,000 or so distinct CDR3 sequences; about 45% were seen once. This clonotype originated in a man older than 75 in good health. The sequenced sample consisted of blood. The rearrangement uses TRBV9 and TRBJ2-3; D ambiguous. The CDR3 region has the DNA TGTGCCAGCAGCGCCTGGGGCACAGATACGCAGTATTTT. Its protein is CASSAWGTDTQYF.